This T cell receptor beta chain was captured in a study of Ad26.COV2.S vaccination and SARS-CoV-2 variants. Overall study: The authors gave Ad26.COV2.S intramuscularly, either once or twice 56 days apart.

Assay used: immunoSEQ multiplex PCR; TCRdb lists only in-frame clones, some missing. The sample contains some 250,000 clones, roughly 90% of which appear only once. Treatment indicated: some 19 received Ad26.COV2.S at low or high dose, single or two shots; 5 received placebo; per-sample allocation not given. The samples date from day 63 after the first vaccine or placebo injection. The sequence derives from a person between 18 and 59 years old who received the Ad26.COV2.S COVID-19 vaccine or a placebo. The material sequenced was peripheral blood, taken in a trial of Ad26.COV2.S vaccine versus placebo.

CDR3 nucleotides: TGTGCCAGCAGTTTCCGGGACAGGGGCCACGAGCAGTACTTC. Its translation is CASSFRDRGHEQYF. The chain uses TRBV28 and TRBJ2-7; 10 nucleotides match TRBD1. The CDR3 contains 14 residues. Per germline, CDR1 MDHEN and CDR2 SYDVKM. V dropped 3 bases and J dropped 5; count of bases not matched to a gene: 4.